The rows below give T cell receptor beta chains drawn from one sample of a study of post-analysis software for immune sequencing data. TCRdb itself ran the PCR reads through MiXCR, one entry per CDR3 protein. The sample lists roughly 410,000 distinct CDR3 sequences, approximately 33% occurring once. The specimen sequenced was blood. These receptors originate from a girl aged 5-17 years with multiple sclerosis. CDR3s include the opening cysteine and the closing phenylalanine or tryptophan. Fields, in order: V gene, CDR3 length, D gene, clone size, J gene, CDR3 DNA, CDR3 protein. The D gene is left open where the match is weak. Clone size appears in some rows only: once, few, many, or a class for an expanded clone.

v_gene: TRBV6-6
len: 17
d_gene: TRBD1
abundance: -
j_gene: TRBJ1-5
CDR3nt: TGTGCCAGTGAGGGGGCTGCACTAGGGTATAGCAATCAGCCCCAGCATTTT
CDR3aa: CASEGAALGYSNQPQHF

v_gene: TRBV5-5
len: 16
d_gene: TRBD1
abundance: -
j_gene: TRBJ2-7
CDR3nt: TGTGCCAGCAGCTCTTGGGGACAGGGAAGCTCCTACGAGCAGTACTTC
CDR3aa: CASSSWGQGSSYEQYF

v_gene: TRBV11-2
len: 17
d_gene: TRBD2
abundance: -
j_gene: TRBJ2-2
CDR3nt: TGTGCCAGCAGCCGTGAACCGGGACTAGCGGGGACCGGGGAGCTGTTTTTT
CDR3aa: CASSREPGLAGTGELFF

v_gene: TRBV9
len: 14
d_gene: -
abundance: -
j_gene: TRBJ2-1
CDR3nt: TGTGCCAGCAGCGTAGCTAAGGAGAGCAATGAGCAGTTCTTC
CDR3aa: CASSVAKESNEQFF

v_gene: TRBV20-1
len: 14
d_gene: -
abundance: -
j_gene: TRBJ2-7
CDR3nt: TGCAGTGCTTACGACGGACATCTCACCTACGAGCAGTACTTC
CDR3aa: CSAYDGHLTYEQYF

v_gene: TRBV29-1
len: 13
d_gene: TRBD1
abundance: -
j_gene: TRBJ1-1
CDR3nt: TGCAGCGTGGGGGGACAGGGGGACACTGAAGCTTTCTTT
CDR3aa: CSVGGQGDTEAFF

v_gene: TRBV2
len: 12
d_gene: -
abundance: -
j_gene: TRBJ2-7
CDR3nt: TGTGCCAGCAGTTCAAGTGTGGGGGAGCAGTACTTC
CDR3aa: CASSSSVGEQYF

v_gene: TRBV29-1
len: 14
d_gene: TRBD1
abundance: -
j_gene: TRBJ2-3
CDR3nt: TGCAGCGTAGCTAGGACAGGGCCCACAGATACGCAGTATTTT
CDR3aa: CSVARTGPTDTQYF

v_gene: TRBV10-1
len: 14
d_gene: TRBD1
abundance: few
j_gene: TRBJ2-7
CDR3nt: TGCGCCAGCAGTGAGTATCCAGGGGGCGACGAGCAGTACTTC
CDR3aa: CASSEYPGGDEQYF

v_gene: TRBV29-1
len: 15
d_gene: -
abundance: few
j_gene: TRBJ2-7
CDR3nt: TGCAGCACCATTTTCAGAGGGGACAACTCCTACGAGCAGTACTTC
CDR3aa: CSTIFRGDNSYEQYF

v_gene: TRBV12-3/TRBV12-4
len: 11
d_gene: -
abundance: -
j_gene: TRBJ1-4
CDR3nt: TGTGCCAGCAGTCAAATGGGTGAACTGTTTTTT
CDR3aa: CASSQMGELFF

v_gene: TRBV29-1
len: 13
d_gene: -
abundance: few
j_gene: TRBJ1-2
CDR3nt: TGCAGCGTTGAAGACAGGGCCAGCTATGGCTACACCTTC
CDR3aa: CSVEDRASYGYTF

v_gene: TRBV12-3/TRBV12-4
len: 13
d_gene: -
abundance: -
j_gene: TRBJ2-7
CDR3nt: TGTGCCAGCAGTTTTGGAATTAACTACGAGCAGTACTTC
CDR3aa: CASSFGINYEQYF

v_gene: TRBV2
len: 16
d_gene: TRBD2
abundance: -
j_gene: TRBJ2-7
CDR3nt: TGTGCCAGCAGTGAATTTAGCGGGGGGCACTCCTACGAGCAGTACTTC
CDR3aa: CASSEFSGGHSYEQYF

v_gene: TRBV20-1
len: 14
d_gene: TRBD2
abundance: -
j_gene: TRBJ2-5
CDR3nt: TGCAGTGCTTTCCGACTAGCGGTTGTAGAGACCCAGTACTTC
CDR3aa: CSAFRLAVVETQYF

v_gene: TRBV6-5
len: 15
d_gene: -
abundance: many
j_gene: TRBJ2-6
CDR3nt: TGTGCCAGCAGTTACAAAGGCTCTGGGGCCAACGTCCTGACTTTC
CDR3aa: CASSYKGSGANVLTF

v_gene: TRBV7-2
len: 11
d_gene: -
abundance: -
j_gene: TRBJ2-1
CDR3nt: TGTGCCAGCAGCTTAGTCGGTGGGCAGTTCTTC
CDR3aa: CASSLVGGQFF

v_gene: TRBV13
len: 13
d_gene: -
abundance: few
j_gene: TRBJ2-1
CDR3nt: TGTGCCAGCAGCTGGGGCGTGGTGTATGAGCAGTTCTTC
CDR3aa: CASSWGVVYEQFF

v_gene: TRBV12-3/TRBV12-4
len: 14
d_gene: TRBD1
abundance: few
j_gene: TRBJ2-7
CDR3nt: TGTGCCAGCAACCCGACAGGGGGCATGAACGAGCAGTACTTC
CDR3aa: CASNPTGGMNEQYF

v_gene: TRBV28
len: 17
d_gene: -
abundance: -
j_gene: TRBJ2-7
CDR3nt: TGTGCCAGCAGTCCCCAACAACACACAGGGTCCTCCTACGAGCAGTACTTC
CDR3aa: CASSPQQHTGSSYEQYF

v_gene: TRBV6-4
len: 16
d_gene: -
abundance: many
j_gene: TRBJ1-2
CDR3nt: TGTGCCAGCAGTGACATATTGGAACAGACCCTCTATGGCTACACCTTC
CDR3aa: CASSDILEQTLYGYTF

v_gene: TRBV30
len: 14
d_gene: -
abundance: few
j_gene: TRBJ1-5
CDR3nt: TGTGCCTGGAGTCTGGGGGGCGAGGGTCAGCCCCAGCATTTT
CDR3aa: CAWSLGGEGQPQHF

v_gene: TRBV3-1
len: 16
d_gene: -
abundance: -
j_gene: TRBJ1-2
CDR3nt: TGTGCCAGCAGCCAAGAGGCGGACACCGTGGCCTACGGCTACACCTTC
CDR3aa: CASSQEADTVAYGYTF

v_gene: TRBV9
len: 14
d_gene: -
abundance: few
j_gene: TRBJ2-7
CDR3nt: TGTGCCAGCAGCGTAGATTACAGAAACTACGAGCAGTACTTC
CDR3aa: CASSVDYRNYEQYF

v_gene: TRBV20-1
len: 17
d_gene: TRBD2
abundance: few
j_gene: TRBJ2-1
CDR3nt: TGCAGTGCTAGAGACAGGACTAGCGGGGACTCCTACAATGAGCAGTTCTTC
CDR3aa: CSARDRTSGDSYNEQFF

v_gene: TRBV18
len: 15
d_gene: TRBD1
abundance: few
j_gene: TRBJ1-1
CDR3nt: TGTGCCAGCTCACCATTGGACAGGGCGTACACTGAAGCTTTCTTT
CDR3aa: CASSPLDRAYTEAFF

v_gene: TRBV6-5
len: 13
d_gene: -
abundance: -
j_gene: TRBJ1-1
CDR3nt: TGTGCCAGCAGTTCCTCTGGGGGCACTGAAGCTTTCTTT
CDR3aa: CASSSSGGTEAFF

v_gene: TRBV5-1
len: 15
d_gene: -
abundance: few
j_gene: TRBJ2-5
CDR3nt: TGCGCCAGCAGCCCAGACCGACCGACACCCTGGGAGCAGTACTTC
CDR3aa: CASSPDRPTPWEQYF

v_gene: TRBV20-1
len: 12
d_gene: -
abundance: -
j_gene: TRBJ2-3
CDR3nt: TGCAGTGCTAGAGCCTTCACAGATACGCAGTATTTT
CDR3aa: CSARAFTDTQYF

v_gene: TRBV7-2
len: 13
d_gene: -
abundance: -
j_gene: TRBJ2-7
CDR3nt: TGTGCCAGCAGCAAAGACAGGAACTACGAGCAGTACTTC
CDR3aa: CASSKDRNYEQYF

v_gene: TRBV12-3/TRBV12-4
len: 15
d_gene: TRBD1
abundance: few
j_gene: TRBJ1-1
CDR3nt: TGTGCCAGCAGTTTAAGACAGGGTACGAACACTGAAGCTTTCTTT
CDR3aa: CASSLRQGTNTEAFF

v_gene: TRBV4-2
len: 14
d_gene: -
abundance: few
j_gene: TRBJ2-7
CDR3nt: TGTGCCAGCAGCCGAGGGACAAGACCCTACGAGCAGTACTTC
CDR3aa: CASSRGTRPYEQYF

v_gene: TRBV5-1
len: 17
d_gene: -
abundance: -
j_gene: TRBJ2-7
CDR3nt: TGCGCCAGCAGCCCTGTCTTTGTCGGGACTGGGGCCTACGAGCAGTACTTC
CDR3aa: CASSPVFVGTGAYEQYF

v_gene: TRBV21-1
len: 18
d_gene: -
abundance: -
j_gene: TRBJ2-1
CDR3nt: TGTGCCAGCAGCAAAGGTGGTACCCGGACCCCCTACTACAATGAGCAGTTCTTC
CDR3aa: CASSKGGTRTPYYNEQFF

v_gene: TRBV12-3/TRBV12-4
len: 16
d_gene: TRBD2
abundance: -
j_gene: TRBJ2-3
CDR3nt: TGTGCCAGCAGTTTCGGGGGGGACGACGGCACAGATACGCAGTATTTT
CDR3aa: CASSFGGDDGTDTQYF

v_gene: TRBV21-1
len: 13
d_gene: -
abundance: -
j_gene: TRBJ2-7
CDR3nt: TGTGCCAAAACAGCCTTTTCCCACTACGAGCAGTACTTC
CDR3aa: CAKTAFSHYEQYF

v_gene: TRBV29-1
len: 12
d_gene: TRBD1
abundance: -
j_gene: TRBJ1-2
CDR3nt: TGCAGCCTTCGGACAGGGAACTATGGCTACACCTTC
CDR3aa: CSLRTGNYGYTF

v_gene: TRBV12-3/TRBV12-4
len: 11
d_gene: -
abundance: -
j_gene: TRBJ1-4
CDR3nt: TGTGCCAGCAGAACAGGTGAAAAACTGTTTTTT
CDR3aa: CASRTGEKLFF

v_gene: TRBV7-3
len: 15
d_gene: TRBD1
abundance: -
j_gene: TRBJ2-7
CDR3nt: TGTGCCAGCAGCGAGACCGCAGGGGGCCCCTACGAGCAGTACTTC
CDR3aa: CASSETAGGPYEQYF

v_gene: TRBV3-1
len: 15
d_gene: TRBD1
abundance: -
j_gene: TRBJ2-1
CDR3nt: TGTGCCAGCAGCCCCGGGACAGGGGGCGAGGGTGAGCAGTTCTTC
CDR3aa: CASSPGTGGEGEQFF

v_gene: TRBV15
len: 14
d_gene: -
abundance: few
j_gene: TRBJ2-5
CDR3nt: TGTGCCACCAGGGCAGGTCCGCCCCAAGAGACCCAGTACTTC
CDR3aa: CATRAGPPQETQYF

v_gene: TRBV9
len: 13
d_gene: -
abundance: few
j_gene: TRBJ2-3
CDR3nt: TGTGCCAGCAGCGTAGCTTCATGGGATACGCAGTATTTT
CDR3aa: CASSVASWDTQYF

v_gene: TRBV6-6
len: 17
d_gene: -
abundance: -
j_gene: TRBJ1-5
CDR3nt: TGTGCCAGCAGTTACTCGTGGACCGGGGTTAGCAATCAGCCCCAGCATTTT
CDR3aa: CASSYSWTGVSNQPQHF

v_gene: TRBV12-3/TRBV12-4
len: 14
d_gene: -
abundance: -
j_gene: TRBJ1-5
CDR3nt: TGTGCCAGCAGTCCCAGGGCATTTAATCAGCCCCAGCATTTT
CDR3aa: CASSPRAFNQPQHF

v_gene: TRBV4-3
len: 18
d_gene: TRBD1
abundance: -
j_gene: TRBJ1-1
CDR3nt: TGCGCCAGCAGCCCTCCTCGGCGGACAGGGGGCGCGGTCACTGAAGCTTTCTTT
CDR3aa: CASSPPRRTGGAVTEAFF